This T cell receptor beta chain stems from a study of breast tumors, draining lymph nodes, adjacent tissues. Ten or more counts support this clonotype. Antigen unknown. A single record per CDR3 protein comes from TCRdb applying MiXCR to the multiplex PCR reads. Altogether approximately 190,000 distinct CDR3 sequences are present, 31% being singletons, with the ten largest covering about 4.3%. The CDR3 contains 11 residues. The germline CDR1 and CDR2 sequences are MNHEY and SVGEGT. Trimming shortened V by 8 bases and J by 3 bases, and 8 bases separated the two germline ends. Study findings and constraints: The data were judged consistent with most tumor T cells coming from lymph node and expanding in tumor. Tumor TCR diversity was below lymph nodes but above nontumor tissue. Tumor and nontumor repertoires were significantly more similar in luminal-like than in basal-like breast cancer. That most tumor T cells come from lymph nodes remained unproven.

Breast cancer patients provided tissue from their axillary draining lymph nodes. Sequencing was carried out using axillary lymph node tissue. The chain uses TRBV6-2 or TRBV6-3 and TRBJ2-7; either TRBD1 or TRBD2 may fit D (5 bases each). The sequence was collected from a female donor with breast cancer. Some clones in this sample may be carry-over from other donors' samples. DNA for the CDR3: TGTGCCAGCTCGAGGGGCTACGAGCAGTACTTC. This codes for CASSRGYEQYF.